This TCR beta chain was sequenced during a study of blood T cell repertoires in COVID-19. Study in general: COVID-19 samples, acute and convalescent, were from the United States, Italy and Spain. T cells, B-cell-depleted T cells, or PBMCs supplied cDNA or gDNA.

Authors' data handling: Amplification of reference gene primers provided the estimated nucleated cell counts. Sequencing was performed with immunoSEQ multiplex PCR; in TCRdb, only in-frame clones are kept and a portion is missing. That table supplies the V and J calls and clone size; D and trimming were determined from the DNA. Of some 200,000 clones listed, 87% were seen once; the top ten hold around a fifth. The receptor comes from a man between 60 and 75 years old with active or convalescent COVID-19. Input material: peripheral blood.

The CDR3 reads CASSEAQGYYGYTF. The DNA for the CDR3 is TGTGCCAGCAGTGAAGCGCAGGGATACTATGGCTACACCTTC. The chain links TRBV6-1 to TRBJ1-2, with D possibly being TRBD1 (5 bases). CDR3 size: 14 residues. Germline V lookup: CDR1 MNHNS, CDR2 SASEGT. Trimming pared 0 bases from V and 3 bases from J, leaving 8 bases between.